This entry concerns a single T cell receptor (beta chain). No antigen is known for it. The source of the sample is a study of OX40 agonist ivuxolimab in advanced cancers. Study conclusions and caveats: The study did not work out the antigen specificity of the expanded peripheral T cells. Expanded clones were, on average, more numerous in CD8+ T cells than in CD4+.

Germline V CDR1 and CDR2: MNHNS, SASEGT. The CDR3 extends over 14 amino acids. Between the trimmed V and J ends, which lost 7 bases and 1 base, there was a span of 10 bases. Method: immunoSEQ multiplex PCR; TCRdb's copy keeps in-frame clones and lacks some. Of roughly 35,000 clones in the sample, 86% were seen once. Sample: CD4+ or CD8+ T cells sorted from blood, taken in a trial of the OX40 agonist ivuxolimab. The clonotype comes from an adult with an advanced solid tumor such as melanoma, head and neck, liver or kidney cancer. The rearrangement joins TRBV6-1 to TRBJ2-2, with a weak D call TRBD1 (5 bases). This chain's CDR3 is CASIGQVNTGELFF. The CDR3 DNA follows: TGTGCCAGCATAGGACAAGTGAACACCGGGGAGCTGTTTTTT.